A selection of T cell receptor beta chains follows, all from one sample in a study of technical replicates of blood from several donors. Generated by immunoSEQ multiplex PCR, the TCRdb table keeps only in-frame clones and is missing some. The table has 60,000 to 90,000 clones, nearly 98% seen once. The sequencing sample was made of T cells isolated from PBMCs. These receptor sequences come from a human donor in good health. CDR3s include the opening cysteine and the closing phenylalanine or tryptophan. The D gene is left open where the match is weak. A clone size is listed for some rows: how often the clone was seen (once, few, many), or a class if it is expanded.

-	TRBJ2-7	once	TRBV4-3	CASSQDARYYEQYF	TGCGCCAGCAGCCAAGACGCTAGGTACTACGAGCAGTACTTC
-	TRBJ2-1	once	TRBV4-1	CASSQGWESSYNEQFF	TGCGCCAGCAGCCAAGGGTGGGAGAGCTCCTACAATGAGCAGTTCTTC
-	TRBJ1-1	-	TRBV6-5	CASSYSGGVNTEAFF	TGTGCCAGCAGTTACTCAGGGGGAGTGAACACTGAAGCTTTCTTT
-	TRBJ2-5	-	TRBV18	CASSMDSQETQYF	TGTGCCAGCTCAATGGACAGCCAAGAGACCCAGTACTTC
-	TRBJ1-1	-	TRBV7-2	CASSLRGYTEAFF	TGTGCCAGCAGCTTAAGAGGGTACACTGAAGCTTTCTTT
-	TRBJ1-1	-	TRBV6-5	CASRLSRNTEAFF	TGTGCCAGCCGATTAAGTAGGAACACTGAAGCTTTCTTT
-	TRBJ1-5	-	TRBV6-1	CASSGGNQPQHF	TGTGCCAGCAGTGGCGGAAATCAGCCCCAGCATTTT
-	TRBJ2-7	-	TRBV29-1	CSVKSSSAAAITF	TGCAGCGTCAAGTCCTCTAGCGCCGCGGCGATTACGTTC
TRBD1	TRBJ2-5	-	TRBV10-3	CAISESQGQGKDCQYF	TGTGCCATCAGTGAGTCACAGGGACAGGGGAAAGATTGCCAGTACTTC
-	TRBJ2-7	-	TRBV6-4	CASRVFRYRASYEQYF	TGTGCCAGCAGAGTATTCCGTTACAGAGCCTCCTACGAGCAGTACTTC
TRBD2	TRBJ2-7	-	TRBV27	CASSLLLAGGSEQYF	TGTGCCAGCAGTTTACTACTAGCGGGAGGATCCGAGCAGTACTTC
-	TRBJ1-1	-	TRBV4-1	CASRPLAGILNTEAFF	TGCGCCAGCAGGCCCCTCGCCGGGATCCTAAACACTGAAGCTTTCTTT
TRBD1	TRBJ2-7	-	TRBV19	CASSIVAGTGYEQYF	TGTGCCAGTAGTATAGTTGCCGGGACAGGCTACGAGCAGTACTTC
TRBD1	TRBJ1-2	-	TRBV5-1	CASSTWDRVRGYTF	TGCGCCAGCAGCACATGGGACAGGGTAAGAGGCTACACCTTC
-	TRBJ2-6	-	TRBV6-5	CASSFFSGANVLTF	TGTGCCAGCAGTTTCTTCTCTGGGGCCAACGTCCTGACTTTC
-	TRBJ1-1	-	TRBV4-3	CASSRLRENTEAFF	TGCGCCAGCAGCCGTCTTCGGGAGAACACTGAAGCTTTCTTT
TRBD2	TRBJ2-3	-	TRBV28	CASSWARRERPDTQYF	TGTGCCAGCAGTTGGGCTAGGCGGGAGCGGCCAGATACGCAGTATTTT
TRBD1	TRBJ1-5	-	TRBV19	CASRDSIYNQPQHF	TGTGCCAGCAGGGACAGCATTTACAATCAGCCCCAGCATTTT
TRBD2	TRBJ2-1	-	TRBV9	CASSVLSGSSDEQFF	TGTGCCAGCAGCGTCCTTAGCGGGAGCAGCGATGAGCAGTTCTTC
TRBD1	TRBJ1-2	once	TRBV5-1	CASSLARTGVDGYTF	TGCGCCAGCAGCTTGGCCCGGACAGGGGTGGATGGCTACACCTTC
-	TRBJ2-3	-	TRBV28	CASNPGFIVDTQYF	TGTGCCAGCAACCCAGGGTTTATTGTGGATACGCAGTATTTT
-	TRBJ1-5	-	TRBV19	CASSTLEENQPQHF	TGTGCCAGTAGTACCCTTGAGGAGAATCAGCCCCAGCATTTT
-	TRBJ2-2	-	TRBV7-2	CASSLDPGTGELFF	TGTGCCAGCAGCTTAGATCCAGGCACCGGGGAGCTGTTTTTT
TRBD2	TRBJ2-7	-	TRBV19	CASSDLAGEGAREQYF	TGTGCCAGTAGTGATCTAGCGGGAGAGGGGGCCAGGGAGCAGTACTTC
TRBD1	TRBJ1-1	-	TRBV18	CASSRLSGTGRLNTEAFF	TGTGCCAGCTCACGGTTATCCGGGACAGGAAGATTGAACACTGAAGCTTTCTTT
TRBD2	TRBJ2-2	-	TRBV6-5	CASSPGLAFAGELFF	TGTGCCAGCAGCCCTGGACTAGCCTTTGCCGGGGAGCTGTTTTTT
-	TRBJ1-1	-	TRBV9	CASSLSRQSTEAFF	TGTGCCAGCAGCCTAAGTAGACAGTCCACTGAAGCTTTCTTT
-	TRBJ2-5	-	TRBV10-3	CAISGAEGETQYF	TGTGCCATCAGTGGAGCTGAGGGAGAGACCCAGTACTTC
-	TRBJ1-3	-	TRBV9	CASSTTDRGGNTIYF	TGTGCCAGCAGCACCACCGACAGAGGTGGAAACACCATATATTTT
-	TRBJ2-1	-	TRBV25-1	CASSEGNSRGYEQFF	TGTGCCAGCAGTGAAGGAAATAGCAGAGGCTATGAGCAGTTCTTC
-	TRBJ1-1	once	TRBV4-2	CASSQDLFGGRGGTEAFF	TGTGCCAGCAGCCAAGATTTGTTTGGGGGTAGGGGGGGAACTGAAGCTTTCTTT
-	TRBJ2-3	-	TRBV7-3	CASSPSGTTDTQYF	TGTGCCAGCAGCCCCAGCGGTACCACAGATACGCAGTATTTT
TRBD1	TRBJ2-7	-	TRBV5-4	CASSLSGTGGGEQYF	TGTGCCAGCAGCTTGTCCGGGACAGGGGGCGGCGAGCAGTACTTC
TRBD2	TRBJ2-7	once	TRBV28	CASSLAGGPYEQYF	TGTGCCAGCAGTTTGGCGGGAGGACCCTACGAGCAGTACTTC
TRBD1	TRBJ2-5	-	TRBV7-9	CASSLPNDRVGKETQYF	TGTGCCAGCAGCTTACCAAACGACAGGGTCGGGAAAGAGACCCAGTACTTC
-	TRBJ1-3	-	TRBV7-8	CASRQGRVDGNTIYF	TGTGCCAGCAGACAGGGCAGGGTTGATGGAAACACCATATATTTT
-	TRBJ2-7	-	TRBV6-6	CASSYFGGDSYEQYF	TGTGCCAGCAGTTACTTTGGCGGGGACTCCTACGAGCAGTACTTC
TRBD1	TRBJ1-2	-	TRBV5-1	CASSLAQGGPNYGYTF	TGCGCCAGCAGCTTGGCTCAGGGGGGCCCTAACTATGGCTACACCTTC
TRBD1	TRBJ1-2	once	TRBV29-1	CSAQTGTNYGYTF	TGCAGCGCGCAGACAGGGACTAACTATGGCTACACCTTC
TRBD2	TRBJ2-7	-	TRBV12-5	CASGLGTSGYEQYF	TGTGCTAGTGGTTTGGGTACTAGCGGGTACGAGCAGTACTTC
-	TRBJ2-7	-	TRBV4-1	CASSHLLVRPYEQYF	TGCGCCAGCAGCCATCTACTAGTTCGGCCCTACGAGCAGTACTTC
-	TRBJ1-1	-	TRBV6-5	CASSYLNTEAFF	TGTGCCAGCAGTTACCTCAACACTGAAGCTTTCTTT
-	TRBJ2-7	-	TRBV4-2	CASSQDSFSEQYF	TGTGCCAGCAGCCAAGACAGTTTCTCCGAGCAGTACTTC
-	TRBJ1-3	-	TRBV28	CASSFVRDSGNTIYF	TGTGCCAGCAGTTTTGTCAGGGACTCTGGAAACACCATATATTTT
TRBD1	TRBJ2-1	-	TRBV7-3	CASSFGTGVLNEQFF	TGTGCCAGCAGCTTCGGGACAGGAGTTTTAAATGAGCAGTTCTTC